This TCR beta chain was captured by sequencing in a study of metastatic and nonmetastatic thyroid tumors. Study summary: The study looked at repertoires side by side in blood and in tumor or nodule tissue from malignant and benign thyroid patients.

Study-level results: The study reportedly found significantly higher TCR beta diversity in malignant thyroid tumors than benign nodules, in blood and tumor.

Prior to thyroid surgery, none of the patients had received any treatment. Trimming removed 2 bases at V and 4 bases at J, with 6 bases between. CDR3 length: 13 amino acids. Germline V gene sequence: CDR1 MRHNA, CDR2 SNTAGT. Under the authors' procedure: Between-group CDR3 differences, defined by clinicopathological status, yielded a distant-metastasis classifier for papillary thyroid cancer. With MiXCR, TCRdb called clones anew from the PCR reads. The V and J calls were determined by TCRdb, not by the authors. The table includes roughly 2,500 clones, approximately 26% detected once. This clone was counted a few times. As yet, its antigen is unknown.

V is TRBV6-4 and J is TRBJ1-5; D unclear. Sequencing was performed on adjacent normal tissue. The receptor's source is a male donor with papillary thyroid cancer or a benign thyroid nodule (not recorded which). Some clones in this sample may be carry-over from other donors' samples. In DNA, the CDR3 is TGTGCCAGCAGTGACACGAATAATCAGCCCCAGCATTTT. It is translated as CASSDTNNQPQHF.